The 9 T cell receptor beta chains below all came from one sample that was sequenced in a study of T-cell memory formation after mild COVID-19. TCRdb itself ran the 5' RACE reads through MiXCR, one entry per CDR3 protein. The sample records approximately 350,000 distinct CDR3 sequences, roughly 14% being singletons. The sequencing input was PBMCs or a T cell subset sorted from them (not recorded which). Receptor source: a man between 18 and 29 years old who had mild COVID-19 (a few samples of this study predate the infection). Cell type and time point are not known.

At least ten counts were recorded for this clonotype. The chain is built from TRBV27 and TRBJ1-1, with 10 bases lining up with TRBD1. The CDR3 has 15 amino acids. In germline, CDR1 is MNHEY, CDR2 SMNVEV (reference sequence). With 2 bases clipped from V and 1 base from J, the junction kept 1 base outside the gene matches. CDR3: CASSLGTGANTEAFF. CDR3 coding DNA: TGTGCCAGCAGTTTAGGGACAGGGGCGAACACTGAAGCTTTCTTT.

This chain links TRBV5-4 with TRBJ1-1; TRBD1 matches at 8 bases. The junction had 4 bases not matched to a gene; V was cut back by 1 base and J by 11 bases. Per germline, CDR1 SGHNT and CDR2 YYREEE (reference sequence). This CDR3 spans 12 amino acids. In DNA form, the CDR3 reads TGTGCCAGCAGCTTGAACCGGGACAGGGCTTTCTTT. Protein: CASSLNRDRAFF.

The rearrangement joins TRBV20-1 to TRBJ2-7; D might be TRBD1 or TRBD2, each matching 5 bases. The germline gives CDR1 DFQATT, CDR2 SNEGSKA (reference sequence). Trimming removed 5 bases at V and 0 bases at J, with 14 bases between. The CDR3 totals 14 residues. The CDR3 region has the DNA TGCAGTGCTCAAGGGACCCATAGCTCCTACGAGCAGTACGTC. Amino acids: CSAQGTHSSYEQYV.

This clonotype came up a few times. The DNA of the CDR3 is TGTGCCAGCAGCCAAGGGCCGCGGGTTGAGCAGTTCTTC. Amino acids: CASSQGPRVEQFF. The genes are TRBV3-1 and TRBJ2-1, with D perhaps TRBD2 (5 bases). In germline, CDR1 is LGHDT, CDR2 YNNKEL (reference sequence). The CDR3 is 13 amino acids. Between the trimmed V and J ends, which lost 1 base and 9 bases, there was a span of 10 bases.

This clonotype has a handful of counts. This chain joins TRBV5-1 and TRBJ1-1; D perhaps matches TRBD1 (5 bases). The CDR3 is 15 amino acids. V was pared by 0 bases and J by 3 bases, with 12 bases between. Germline loops: CDR1 SGHRS, CDR2 YFSETQ. This chain's CDR3 is CASSLGAGIDTEAFF. The DNA for the CDR3 is TGCGCCAGCAGCTTGGGAGCAGGGATAGACACTGAAGCTTTCTTT.

This chain uses TRBV20-1 with TRBJ2-7; the match to TRBD2 covers 11 bases. J gave up 6 bases and V 5 bases, and 18 bases lay outside the gene matches. This CDR3 comprises 17 residues. Germline CDR1 is DFQATT and CDR2 is SNEGSKA (reference sequence). CDR3 DNA: TGCAGTGCTCTTGTAGCGGGGGGGACGAGCGCTCTTGGCGAGCAGTACTTC. This gives the protein CSALVAGGTSALGEQYF.

This clonotype has a handful of counts. The genes are TRBV6-6 and TRBJ2-6; no definite D call. Germline lookup yields CDR1 MNHNY and CDR2 SVGAGI (reference sequence). The CDR3 loop spans 15 amino acids. V was clipped by 2 bases and J by 1 base, with 6 bases between them. CDR3 nucleotide sequence: TGTGCCAGCAGTTACGGTGGTTCTGGGGCCAACGTCCTGACTTTC. This gives the protein CASSYGGSGANVLTF.

The CDR3 sequence is CASSQVGLAGVLGPNEQFF. Written as DNA, the CDR3 is TGCGCCAGCAGCCAAGTGGGACTAGCGGGAGTTTTGGGGCCGAATGAGCAGTTCTTC. The chain couples TRBV4-3 to TRBJ2-1; 14 bases are a match to TRBD2. This CDR3 region has 19 residues. The V segment lost 1 base and the J segment 7 bases; nucleotides outside the gene matches: 12. The V gene's germline CDR1 is LGHNA and CDR2 YSLEER.

This clonotype has more than one count but fewer than ten. The V call is TRBV4-3, the J call TRBJ2-3; 10 bases fit TRBD2. V lost 4 bases and J lost 0; bases outside the gene matches: 7. CDR1 and CDR2 (germline): LGHNA, YSLEER. The CDR3 runs to 17 residues. DNA of the CDR3: TGCGCCAGCAGCCCCCTCCCTAGCGGGAGTAGCACAGATACGCAGTATTTT. Its protein product is CASSPLPSGSSTDTQYF.